A single sample gave rise to the 26 T cell receptor beta chains below, sequenced in a study of HIV-infected patients and healthy controls. TCRdb independently ran MiXCR on the 5' RACE reads; one entry per CDR3 protein. The data show under 20,000 distinct CDR3 sequences, roughly 17% seen once. Input material: CD8+ T cells from blood. All receptors come from a human donor in good health.

Only a few counts were recorded for this clonotype. The rearrangement links TRBV6-5 to TRBJ1-1; D uncertain. Trimming cost V 5 bases and J 8 bases, with 9 bases left between them. Per the germline V gene, CDR1 is MNHEY and CDR2 is SVGAGI. This CDR3 is built from 11 residues. In DNA form, the CDR3 reads TGTGCCAGCAGTGGCCCGGCAGAAGCTTTCTTT. This codes for CASSGPAEAFF.

This clonotype occurred a few times. The chain joins TRBV30 to TRBJ1-1; 7 bases agree with TRBD1. This CDR3 contains 17 residues. With V trimmed by 2 bases and J by 0 bases, 12 bases remained unmatched. Germline V lookup: CDR1 GTSNPN, CDR2 SVGIG (reference sequence). The CDR3 DNA follows: TGTGCCTGGAGTCTCCCTGACAGGGTTAGGTTGAACACTGAAGCTTTCTTT. This sequence encodes CAWSLPDRVRLNTEAFF.

The gene calls are TRBV29-1 and TRBJ2-5, with 10 bases fitting TRBD2. Per germline, CDR1 SQVTM and CDR2 ANQGSEA. V shed 6 bases, J shed 4 bases, and the junction held 11 bases outside the gene matches. The CDR3 runs 15 residues. CDR3 nucleotides: TGCAGCGTCGACATACTAGCGGGATTAGGAGAGACCCAGTACTTC. Its translation: CSVDILAGLGETQYF.

The V and J genes are TRBV6-5 and TRBJ2-5, with 10 nucleotides matching TRBD2. Trimming cost V 8 bases and J 1 base; bases outside gene matches: 7. Germline V gene sequence: CDR1 MNHEY, CDR2 SVGAGI. The length of the CDR3 is 15 residues. In DNA form, the CDR3 reads TGTGCCAGCGGACCAGCGGGGGGGTCCCAAGAGACCCAGTACTTC. Translated: CASGPAGGSQETQYF.

A note on this clonotype: This could be a read error, since a much larger clone is one nucleotide away. The CDR3 loop reads CSALHHTSGDVGEQYF. Here the CDR3 DNA reads TGCAGTGCTTTACATCATACTAGCGGAGATGTAGGCGAGCAGTACTTC. The rearrangement uses TRBV20-1 and TRBJ2-7; the match to TRBD2 covers 8 bases. V lost 5 bases to trimming and J lost 6 bases; unmatched junction nucleotides: 18. CDR1 and CDR2 from the germline V gene are DFQATT and SNEGSKA (reference sequence). The CDR3 loop spans 16 amino acids.

V is TRBV5-1 and J is TRBJ2-7; D uncertain. Trimming removed 3 bases from V and 2 bases from J, with 9 bases in between. This CDR3 comprises 13 residues. Germline CDR1 is SGHRS and CDR2 is YFSETQ. For the CDR3, the DNA is TGCGCCAGCAGCTCCCCGACGGCCTACGAGCAGTACTTC. Encoded protein: CASSSPTAYEQYF. Full variable domain (remainder filled in from reference TRBV5-1 and TRBJ2-7): KAGVTQTPRYLIKTRGQQVTLSCSPISGHRSVSWYQQTPGQGLQFLFEYFSETQRNKGNFPGRFSGRQFSNSRSEMNVSTLELGDSALYLCASSSPTAYEQYFGPGTRLTVT.

In its sample, this clonotype ranks as medium-sized. This sequence joins TRBV5-4 and TRBJ2-1, with 7 bases that match TRBD1. V dropped 4 bases and J dropped 5; count of bases not matched to a gene: 15. The CDR3 covers 17 residues. Per the germline V gene, CDR1 is SGHNT and CDR2 is YYREEE (reference sequence). For the CDR3, the DNA is TGTGCCAGCAGCCCCGAATCCTTGGGACAGAACCACAATGAGCAGTTCTTC. Its translation: CASSPESLGQNHNEQFF.

The rearrangement uses TRBV7-9 and TRBJ1-4; 7 bases fit TRBD1. V was pared by 7 bases and J by 5 bases, with 16 bases of the junction left unmatched. This CDR3 comprises 17 residues. The germline V gene encodes CDR1 SEHNR and CDR2 FQNEAQ (reference sequence). The CDR3 reads CASTPLPPGTANEKLFF. The CDR3 coding sequence is TGTGCCAGCACCCCATTACCACCCGGGACAGCAAATGAAAAACTGTTTTTT.

The rearrangement joins TRBV12-3 or TRBV12-4 to TRBJ2-2, with 7 nucleotides matching TRBD1. The CDR3 covers 15 residues. Trimming cost V 6 bases and J 2 bases; bases outside gene matches: 6. The CDR3 bases are TGTGCCAGCAGCACAGGGGTTCTAAACACCGGGGAGCTGTTTTTT. Translating it yields CASSTGVLNTGELFF.

This sequence joins TRBV19 and TRBJ2-3; perhaps TRBD2 as D (5 bases). V lost 9 bases to trimming and J lost 0 bases, with 10 bases between them. CDR3 length: 13 amino acids. The germline gives CDR1 LNHDA, CDR2 SQIVND (reference sequence). The DNA of the CDR3 is TGTGCCAGCTCTAGCCTGAGCACAGATACGCAGTATTTT. Its translation: CASSSLSTDTQYF.

Many counts were recorded for this clonotype. The chain carries TRBV4-3 and TRBJ2-3; 13 nucleotides align to TRBD2. Germline values: CDR1 LGHNA, CDR2 YSLEER. The CDR3 has 17 residues. The trim removed 3 bases at V and 3 bases at J, leaving 6 bases unmatched. The CDR3 reads CASSHMRTSGRTDTQYF. The CDR3 bases are TGCGCCAGCAGCCACATGAGGACTAGCGGGAGAACAGATACGCAGTATTTT.

This clonotype appeared many times. The J gene is TRBJ2-2, the V gene TRBV4-3, with 10 bases identical to TRBD2. The J segment lost 7 bases and the V segment lost 3 bases, leaving 8 bases of the junction unmatched. CDR1 and CDR2 from the germline V gene are LGHNA and YSLEER. There are 16 residues in the CDR3. The CDR3, as DNA: TGCGCCAGCAGCCATGCTCCGGGACTAGCGAGCGGGGAGCTGTTTTTT. It is translated as CASSHAPGLASGELFF.

This clonotype was recorded at least ten times. The chain has TRBV6-6 and TRBJ1-1, with a weak D call TRBD1 (5 bases). This CDR3 is 13 amino acids long. Per the germline V gene, CDR1 is MNHNY and CDR2 is SVGAGI (reference sequence). V was trimmed by 6 bases and J by 3 bases, leaving 11 bases between them. For the CDR3, the DNA is TGTGCCAGCAGCGAGGGGTACGACACTGAAGCTTTCTTT. Its protein product is CASSEGYDTEAFF.

J is TRBJ1-1 and V is TRBV7-9; D is undetermined. CDR3 length equals 14 residues. Germline V CDR1 and CDR2: SEHNR, FQNEAQ (reference sequence). The V and J ends lost 0 bases and 3 bases respectively, with 8 bases between them. The chain's CDR3 is CASSLALSDTEAFF. The CDR3 DNA is TGTGCCAGCAGCTTAGCGTTGTCAGACACTGAAGCTTTCTTT.

In this sample, this clonotype turned up many times. The genes are TRBV25-1 and TRBJ2-1, with 8 bases lining up with TRBD1. Germline CDR1 reads MGHDK; CDR2 reads SYGVNS. This CDR3 contains 15 residues. V lost 1 base to trimming and J lost 8 bases; unmatched junction nucleotides: 7. CDR3 region: CASSELGQGVHEQFF. The CDR3 DNA reads as TGTGCCAGCAGTGAATTAGGACAGGGTGTACATGAGCAGTTCTTC. The full variable domain, completed using reference TRBV25-1 and TRBJ2-1, is EADIYQTPRYLVIGTGKKITLECSQTMGHDKMYWYQQDPGMELHLIHYSYGVNSTEKGDLSSESTVSRIRTEHFPLTLESARPSHTSQYLCASSELGQGVHEQFFGPGTRLTVL.

The sample holds many counts of this clonotype. This rearrangement joins TRBV4-3 to TRBJ2-3; the D gene is possibly TRBD1 (5 bases). This CDR3 contains 15 residues. Germline V lookup: CDR1 LGHNA, CDR2 YSLEER. V was pared by 0 bases and J by 6 bases, with 13 bases between. CDR3 residues: CASSQDLWGVDTQYF. The CDR3 coding sequence is TGCGCCAGCAGCCAAGATCTGTGGGGCGTGGATACGCAGTATTTT.

The V and J genes are TRBV7-9 and TRBJ2-3, with a weak D call TRBD2 (6 bases). Germline values: CDR1 SEHNR, CDR2 FQNEAQ (reference sequence). V was shortened by 5 bases and J by 4 bases, with 10 bases between the two germline ends. The CDR3 totals 13 residues. As DNA, the CDR3 is TGTGCCAGCAGCCCCCGCGGGGCAGATACGCAGTATTTT. This translates into CASSPRGADTQYF.

This clonotype occurred many times. The chain couples TRBV14 to TRBJ2-2, with D unresolved. This CDR3 region has 13 residues. Trimming pared 3 bases from V and 1 base from J, leaving 3 bases between. Germline lookup yields CDR1 SGHDN and CDR2 FVKESK. Here the CDR3 reads CASSHRNTGELFF. The CDR3 nucleotides read TGTGCCAGCAGCCACAGGAACACCGGGGAGCTGTTTTTT. Complete variable domain (other parts from reference TRBV14 and TRBJ2-2): EAGVTQFPSHSVIEKGQTVTLRCDPISGHDNLYWYRRVMGKEIKFLLHFVKESKQDESGMPNNRFLAERTGGTYSTLKVQPAELEDSGVYFCASSHRNTGELFFGEGSRLTVL.

This clonotype occurred many times. The genes are TRBV6-2 or TRBV6-3 and TRBJ1-6; possible D gene TRBD1, 5 bases. V lost 8 bases to trimming and J lost 4 bases, with 12 bases between them. Germline assignment: CDR1 MNHEY and CDR2 SVGEGT. The CDR3 consists of 14 residues. The CDR3 spells CASDMGRYNSPLHF. Written as DNA, the CDR3 is TGTGCCAGCGATATGGGACGGTATAATTCACCCCTCCACTTT.

This clonotype came up many times. The rearrangement uses TRBV7-6 and TRBJ1-2; TRBD1 matches at 7 bases. This CDR3 spans 17 amino acids. The trim removed 5 bases at V and 0 bases at J, leaving 12 bases unmatched. The germline CDR1 and CDR2 sequences are SGHVS and FNYEAQ. This CDR3 reads CASSVYQGDPTNYGYTF. In DNA form, the CDR3 reads TGTGCCAGCAGCGTATACCAGGGGGACCCCACTAACTATGGCTACACCTTC.

V gene TRBV12-3 or TRBV12-4 combines with J gene TRBJ2-1; 8 nucleotides align to TRBD2. The CDR3 is 16 amino acids. The V segment lost 3 bases and the J segment 12 bases; nucleotides outside the gene matches: 16. The CDR3: CASSFGGAGVEFWQFF. Written as DNA, the CDR3 is TGTGCCAGCAGTTTCGGGGGGGCGGGAGTGGAATTTTGGCAGTTCTTC.

V gene TRBV6-6 combines with J gene TRBJ1-1; 8 bases are a match to TRBD1. The CDR3 covers 13 residues. In germline, CDR1 is MNHNY, CDR2 SVGAGI (reference sequence). Trimming removed 6 bases from V and 2 bases from J; junction bases left unmatched: 2. This CDR3 reads CASRDRGNTEAFF. In DNA form, the CDR3 reads TGTGCCAGCAGAGACAGGGGAAACACTGAAGCTTTCTTT.

This chain joins TRBV7-3 and TRBJ2-3, with D uncertain. The V end lost 3 bases, the J end lost 0 bases, and 7 bases lay between the germline ends. Germline CDR1 reads SGHTA; CDR2 reads FQGTGA. CDR3 size: 14 residues. The CDR3 coding sequence is TGTGCCAGCAGCTTGTTGGGGAGCACAGATACGCAGTATTTT. This encodes CASSLLGSTDTQYF.

This clonotype appeared a few times. The V and J genes are TRBV4-2 and TRBJ1-2; D uncertain. The ends were cut back, 0 bases at V and 4 bases at J, with 12 bases in the middle. The CDR3 loop spans 15 amino acids. Germline V gene lookup returns CDR1 LGHNA and CDR2 YNFKEQ. CDR3 nucleotide sequence: TGTGCCAGCAGCCAAGATAGTCCCGGAGCCTATGGCTACACCTTC. It codes for CASSQDSPGAYGYTF.

The J gene is TRBJ2-1, the V gene TRBV7-9, with 9 nucleotides matching TRBD2. Germline CDR1 SEHNR, CDR2 FQNEAQ (reference sequence). The CDR3 has 15 residues. V lost 3 bases to trimming and J lost 5 bases; unmatched junction nucleotides: 5. In DNA, the CDR3 is TGTGCCAGCAGCTTTTCTAGCGGGGATCACAATGAGCAGTTCTTC. Translation: CASSFSSGDHNEQFF.

This clonotype was counted ten times or more. J is TRBJ2-1 and V is TRBV7-3; D remains ambiguous. Germline CDR1 SGHTA, CDR2 FQGTGA. The CDR3 extends over 16 amino acids. V lost 2 bases and J lost 0, with 11 bases in between. CDR3 sequence reads: CASSLVSSSSYNEQFF. The CDR3 DNA is TGTGCCAGCAGCTTAGTTAGTTCAAGCTCCTACAATGAGCAGTTCTTC.